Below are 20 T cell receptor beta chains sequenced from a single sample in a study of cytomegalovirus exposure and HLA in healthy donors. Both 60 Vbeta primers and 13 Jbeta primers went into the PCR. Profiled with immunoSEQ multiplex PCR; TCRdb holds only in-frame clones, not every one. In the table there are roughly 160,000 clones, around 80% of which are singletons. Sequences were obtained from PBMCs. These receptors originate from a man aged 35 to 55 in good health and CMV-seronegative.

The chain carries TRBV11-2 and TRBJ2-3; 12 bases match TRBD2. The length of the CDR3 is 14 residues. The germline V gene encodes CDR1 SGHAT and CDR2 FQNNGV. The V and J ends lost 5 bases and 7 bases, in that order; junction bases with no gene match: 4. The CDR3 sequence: CASSPSGRAHTQYF. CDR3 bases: TGTGCCAGCAGCCCTAGCGGGAGGGCGCATACGCAGTATTTT.

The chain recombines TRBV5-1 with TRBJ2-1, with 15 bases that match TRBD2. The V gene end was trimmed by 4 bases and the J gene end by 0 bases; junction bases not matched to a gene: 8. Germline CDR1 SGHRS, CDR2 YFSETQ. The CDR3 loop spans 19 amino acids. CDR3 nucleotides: TGCGCCAGCAGCCCGGGACTAGCGGGAGGTCTAAGCTCCTACAATGAGCAGTTCTTC. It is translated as CASSPGLAGGLSSYNEQFF.

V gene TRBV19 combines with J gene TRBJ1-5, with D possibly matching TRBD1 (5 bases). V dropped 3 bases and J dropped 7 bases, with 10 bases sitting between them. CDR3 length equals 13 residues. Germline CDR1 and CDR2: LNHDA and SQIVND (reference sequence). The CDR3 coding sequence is TGTGCCAGTAGTATCGGGGGGAACCAGCCCCAGCATTTT. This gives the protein CASSIGGNQPQHF.

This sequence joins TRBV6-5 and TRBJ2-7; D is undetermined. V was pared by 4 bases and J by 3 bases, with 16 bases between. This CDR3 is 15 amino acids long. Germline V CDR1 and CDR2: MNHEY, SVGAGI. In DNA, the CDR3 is TGTGCCAGCAGTTTGTCGGGTCCAGCCCTCTACGAGCAGTACTTC. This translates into CASSLSGPALYEQYF.

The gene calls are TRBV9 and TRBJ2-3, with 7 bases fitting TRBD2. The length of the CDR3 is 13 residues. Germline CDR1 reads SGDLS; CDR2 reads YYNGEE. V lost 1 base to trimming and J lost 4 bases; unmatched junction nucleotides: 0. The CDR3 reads CASSVTSADTQYF. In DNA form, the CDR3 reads TGTGCCAGCAGCGTAACTAGCGCAGATACGCAGTATTTT.

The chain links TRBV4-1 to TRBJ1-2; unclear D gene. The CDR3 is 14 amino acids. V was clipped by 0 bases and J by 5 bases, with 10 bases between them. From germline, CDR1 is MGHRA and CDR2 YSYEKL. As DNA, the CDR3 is TGCGCCAGCAGCCAAGATGGCCAGATATATGGCTACACCTTC. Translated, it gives CASSQDGQIYGYTF.

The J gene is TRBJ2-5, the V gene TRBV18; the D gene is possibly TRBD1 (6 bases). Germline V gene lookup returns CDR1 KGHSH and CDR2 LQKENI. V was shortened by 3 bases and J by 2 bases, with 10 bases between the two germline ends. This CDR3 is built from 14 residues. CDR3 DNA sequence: TGTGCCAGCTCACCGTTGACAGGACAAGAGACCCAGTACTTC. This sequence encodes CASSPLTGQETQYF.

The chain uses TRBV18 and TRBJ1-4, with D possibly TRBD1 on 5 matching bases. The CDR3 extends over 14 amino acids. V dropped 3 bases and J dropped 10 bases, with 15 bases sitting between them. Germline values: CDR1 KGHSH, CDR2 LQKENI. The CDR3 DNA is TGTGCCAGCTCACCCGCGACAGTGCAGGGAAAACTGTTTTTT. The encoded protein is CASSPATVQGKLFF.

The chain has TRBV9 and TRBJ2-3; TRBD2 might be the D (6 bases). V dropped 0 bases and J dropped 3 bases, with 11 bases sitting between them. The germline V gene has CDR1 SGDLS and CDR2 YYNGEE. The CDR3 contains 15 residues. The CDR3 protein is CASSVGGSGTDTQYF. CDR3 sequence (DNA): TGTGCCAGCAGCGTAGGTGGGAGCGGGACAGATACGCAGTATTTT. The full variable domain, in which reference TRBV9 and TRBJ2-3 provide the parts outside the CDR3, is DSGVTQTPKHLITATGQRVTLRCSPRSGDLSVYWYQQSLDQGLQFLIQYYNGEERAKGNILERFSAQQFPDLHSELNLSSLELGDSALYFCASSVGGSGTDTQYFGPGTRLTVL.

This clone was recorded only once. The CDR3 DNA follows: TGCGCCAGCAGCTGGGGACTAGCGGGAGTAGATACGCAGTATTTT. It codes for CASSWGLAGVDTQYF. V usage is TRBV5-1 and J usage is TRBJ2-3, with 14 bases matching TRBD2. Per the germline V gene, CDR1 is SGHRS and CDR2 is YFSETQ. After removal of 3 bases from V and 5 bases from J, the junction contained 2 bases not matched to a gene. The CDR3 is 15 residues long. Using reference TRBV5-1 and TRBJ2-3 for the parts outside the CDR3, the full variable domain is KAGVTQTPRYLIKTRGQQVTLSCSPISGHRSVSWYQQTPGQGLQFLFEYFSETQRNKGNFPGRFSGRQFSNSRSEMNVSTLELGDSALYLCASSWGLAGVDTQYFGPGTRLTVL.

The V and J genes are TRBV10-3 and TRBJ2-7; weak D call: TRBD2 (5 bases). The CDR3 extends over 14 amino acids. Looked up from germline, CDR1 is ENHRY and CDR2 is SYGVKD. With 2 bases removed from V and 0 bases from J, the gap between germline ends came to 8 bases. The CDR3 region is CAISEQAGSYEQYF. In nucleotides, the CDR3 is TGTGCCATCAGTGAGCAGGCGGGCTCCTACGAGCAGTACTTC.

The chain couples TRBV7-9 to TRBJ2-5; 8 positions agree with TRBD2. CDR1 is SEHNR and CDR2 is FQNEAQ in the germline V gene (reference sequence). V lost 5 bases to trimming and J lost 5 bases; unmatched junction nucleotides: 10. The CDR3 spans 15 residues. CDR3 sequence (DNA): TGTGCCAGCAGCGGGCCGGGACTAGGGGTCGAGACCCAGTACTTC. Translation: CASSGPGLGVETQYF.

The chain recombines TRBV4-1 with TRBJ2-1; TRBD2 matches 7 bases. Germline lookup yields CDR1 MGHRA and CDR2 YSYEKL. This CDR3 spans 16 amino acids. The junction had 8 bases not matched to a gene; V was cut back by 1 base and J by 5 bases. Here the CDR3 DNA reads TGCGCCAGCAGCCAAGCCCCAACGGGAGGCCACAATGAGCAGTTCTTC. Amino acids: CASSQAPTGGHNEQFF.

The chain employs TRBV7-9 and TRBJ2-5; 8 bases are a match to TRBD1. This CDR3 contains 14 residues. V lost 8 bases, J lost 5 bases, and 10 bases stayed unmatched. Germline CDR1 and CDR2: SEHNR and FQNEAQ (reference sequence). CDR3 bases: TGTGCCAGCGCCCAGGGGGCAGGGGGTGAGACCCAGTACTTC. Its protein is CASAQGAGGETQYF.

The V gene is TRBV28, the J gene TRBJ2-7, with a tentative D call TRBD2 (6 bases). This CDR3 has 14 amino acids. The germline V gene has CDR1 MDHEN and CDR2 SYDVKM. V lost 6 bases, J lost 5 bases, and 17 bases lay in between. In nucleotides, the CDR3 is TGTGCCAGCAGGGGAGAGGAGGGCCTCCACGAGCAGTACTTC. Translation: CASRGEEGLHEQYF.

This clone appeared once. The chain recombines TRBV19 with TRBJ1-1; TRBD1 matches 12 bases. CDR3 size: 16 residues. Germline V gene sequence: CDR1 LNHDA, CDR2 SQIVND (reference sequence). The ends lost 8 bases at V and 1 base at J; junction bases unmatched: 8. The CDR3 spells CASQAGDRGPNTEAFF. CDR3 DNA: TGTGCCAGTCAAGCGGGGGACAGGGGGCCGAACACTGAAGCTTTCTTT. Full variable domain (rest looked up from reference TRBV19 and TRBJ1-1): DGGITQSPKYLFRKEGQNVTLSCEQNLNHDAMYWYRQDPGQGLRLIYYSQIVNDFQKGDIAEGYSVSREKKESFPLTVTSAQKNPTAFYLCASQAGDRGPNTEAFFGQGTRLTVV.

CDR3 DNA sequence: TGTGCCAGCAGTTCGACTAGCGGGACGAACACCGGGGAGCTGTTTTTT. Amino acids: CASSSTSGTNTGELFF. This chain links TRBV27 with TRBJ2-2, with 11 nucleotides matching TRBD2. After removal of 4 bases from V and 0 bases from J, the junction contained 1 base not matched to a gene. CDR1 and CDR2 (germline): MNHEY, SMNVEV (reference sequence). The CDR3 runs to 16 residues.

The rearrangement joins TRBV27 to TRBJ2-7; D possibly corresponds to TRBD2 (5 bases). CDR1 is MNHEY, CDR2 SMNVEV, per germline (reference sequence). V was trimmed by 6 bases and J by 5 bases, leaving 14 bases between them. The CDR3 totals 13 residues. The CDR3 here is CASRSMRVHEQYF. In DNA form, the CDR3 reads TGTGCCAGCAGGTCAATGAGGGTCCACGAGCAGTACTTC.

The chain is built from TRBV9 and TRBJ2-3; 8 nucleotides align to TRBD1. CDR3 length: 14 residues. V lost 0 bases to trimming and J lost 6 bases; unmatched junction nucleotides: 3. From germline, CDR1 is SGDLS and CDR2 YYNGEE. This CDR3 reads CASSVAPGGDTQYF. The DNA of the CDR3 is TGTGCCAGCAGCGTAGCTCCAGGGGGCGATACGCAGTATTTT.

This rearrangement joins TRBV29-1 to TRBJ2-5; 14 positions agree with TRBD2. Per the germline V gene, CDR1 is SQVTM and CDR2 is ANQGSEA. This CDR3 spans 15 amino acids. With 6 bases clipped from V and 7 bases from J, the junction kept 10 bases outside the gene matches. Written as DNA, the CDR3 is TGCAGCGTCCGGGGGACTAGCGGGAGAGTTGGGACCCAGTACTTC. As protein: CSVRGTSGRVGTQYF.